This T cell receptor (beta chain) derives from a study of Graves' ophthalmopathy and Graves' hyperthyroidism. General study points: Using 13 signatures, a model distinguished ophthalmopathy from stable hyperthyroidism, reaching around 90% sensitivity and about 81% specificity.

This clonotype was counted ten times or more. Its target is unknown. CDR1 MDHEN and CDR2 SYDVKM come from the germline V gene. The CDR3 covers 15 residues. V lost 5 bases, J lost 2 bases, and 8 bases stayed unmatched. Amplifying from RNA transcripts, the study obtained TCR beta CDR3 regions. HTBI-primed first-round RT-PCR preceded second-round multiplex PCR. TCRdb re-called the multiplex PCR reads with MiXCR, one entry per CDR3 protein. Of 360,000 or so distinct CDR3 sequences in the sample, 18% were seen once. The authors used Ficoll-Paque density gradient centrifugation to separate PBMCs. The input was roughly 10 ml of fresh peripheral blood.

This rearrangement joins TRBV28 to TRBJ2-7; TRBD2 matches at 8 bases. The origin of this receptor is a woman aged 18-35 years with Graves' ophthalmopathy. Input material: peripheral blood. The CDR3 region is CASSPAGGGAYEQYF. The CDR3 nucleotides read TGTGCCAGCAGTCCGGCGGGGGGAGGGGCCTACGAGCAGTACTTC.